These T cell receptor beta chains were read from a single sample in a study of cytomegalovirus exposure and HLA in healthy donors. Profiling relied on immunoSEQ multiplex PCR, and the TCRdb table lists in-frame clones only, not all of them. The repertoire holds about 160,000 clones, around 74% seen once, with roughly 1.4% in the top ten. Material: PBMCs. The source is a woman in her 30s in good health and CMV-seronegative. The conserved cysteine and the conserved F or W are not part of the CDR3 here. D genes are given only for firm matches.

j_call v_call d_call cdr3_aa
TRBJ2-7 TRBV6-5 - ASRAWGLAYEQY
TRBJ1-1 TRBV29-1 TRBD1 SVEGQGYTEAF
TRBJ1-5 TRBV10-1 - ASSRGNQPQH
TRBJ1-2 TRBV5-1 - ASSLDSYGYT
TRBJ2-5 TRBV5-1 - ASGRGDTKETQY
TRBJ2-7 TRBV5-4 TRBD1 ASSWGTGGSYEQY
TRBJ2-7 TRBV29-1 TRBD1 SADRGDGNEQY
TRBJ1-2 TRBV5-1 TRBD1 ASSLQTGDYGYT
TRBJ1-2 TRBV6-4 TRBD1 ASSRDRGTYGYT
TRBJ1-2 TRBV28 - VVRQTNYGYT
TRBJ1-2 TRBV29-1 - SVVGHPSNYGYT
TRBJ1-5 TRBV7-6 TRBD1 ASSPEPGTVGDQPQH
TRBJ2-1 TRBV6-6 TRBD2 ASSRRLAGDLFVQF
TRBJ1-1 TRBV9 - ASTKTGNTEAF
TRBJ1-3 TRBV6-1 TRBD1 ASSEGRDSRRPGNTIY
TRBJ1-1 TRBV2 - ASTGWTANTEAF
TRBJ1-1 TRBV5-1 - ASSRRGNTEAF
TRBJ2-7 TRBV11-2 - ASSSRGYEQY
TRBJ1-4 TRBV5-5 - ASSLEGGREKLF
TRBJ2-3 TRBV10-3 TRBD1 AISAGGERLYTDTQY
TRBJ2-1 TRBV10-2 - ASSEGGQQF
TRBJ1-6 TRBV6-1 - ASSVSGRNSPLH
TRBJ2-1 TRBV29-1 - SVEAGPYNEQF
TRBJ1-2 TRBV6-5 - ASRVLGAGYT
TRBJ1-1 TRBV5-1 TRBD1 ASSLTGGTEAF
TRBJ2-7 TRBV7-2 - ASSFSSSYEQY
TRBJ1-1 TRBV19 - ASSIGEGYNEAF
TRBJ1-2 TRBV29-1 TRBD1 SVGTGDGYT
TRBJ2-1 TRBV5-4 TRBD2 ASRTAGGPNNEQF
TRBJ1-6 TRBV30 - AWSVRQGTIALH
TRBJ1-1 TRBV2 - ASSVTGSTEAF
TRBJ1-6 TRBV2 - ASSELGAYNSPLH
TRBJ2-3 TRBV7-9 TRBD2 ASSPRGGGADTQY